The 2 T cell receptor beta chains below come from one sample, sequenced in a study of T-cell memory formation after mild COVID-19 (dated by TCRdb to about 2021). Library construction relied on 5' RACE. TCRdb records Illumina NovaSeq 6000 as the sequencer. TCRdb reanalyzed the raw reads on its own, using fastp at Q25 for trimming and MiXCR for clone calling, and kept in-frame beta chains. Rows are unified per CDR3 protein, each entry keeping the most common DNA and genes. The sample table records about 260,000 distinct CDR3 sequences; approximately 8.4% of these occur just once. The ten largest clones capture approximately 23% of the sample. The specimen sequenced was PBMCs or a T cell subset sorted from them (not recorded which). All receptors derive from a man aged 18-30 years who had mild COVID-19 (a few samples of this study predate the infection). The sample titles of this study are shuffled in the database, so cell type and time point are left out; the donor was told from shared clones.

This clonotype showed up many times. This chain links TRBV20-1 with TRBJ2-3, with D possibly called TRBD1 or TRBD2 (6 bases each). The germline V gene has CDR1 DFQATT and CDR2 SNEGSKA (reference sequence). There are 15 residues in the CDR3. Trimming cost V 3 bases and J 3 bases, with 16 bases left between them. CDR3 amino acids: CSASRRRGYTDTQYF. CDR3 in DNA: TGCAGTGCTAGCCGCAGGAGGGGGTATACAGATACGCAGTATTTT.

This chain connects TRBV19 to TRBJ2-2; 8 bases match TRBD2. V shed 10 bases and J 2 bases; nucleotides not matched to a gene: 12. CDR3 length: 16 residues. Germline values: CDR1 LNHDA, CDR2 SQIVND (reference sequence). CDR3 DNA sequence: TGTGCCACTGCCTCTCCGGGGGGGGTTAACACCGGGGAGCTGTTTTTT. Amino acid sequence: CATASPGGVNTGELFF. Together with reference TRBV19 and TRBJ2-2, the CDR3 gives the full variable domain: DGGITQSPKYLFRKEGQNVTLSCEQNLNHDAMYWYRQDPGQGLRLIYYSQIVNDFQKGDIAEGYSVSREKKESFPLTVTSAQKNPTAFYLCATASPGGVNTGELFFGEGSRLTVL.